A single sample gave rise to the 15 T cell receptor beta chains below, sequenced in a study of CXCR3-negative and CXCR3-positive naive CD8 T cells. General observations from the study: Naive cells with CXCR3 showed TRB CDR3s that were more hydrophobic than those in CXCR3-negative naive cells.

Carrying UMI labels, the TRB cDNA libraries were prepared through 5' RACE. Each CDR3 protein gets one entry in TCRdb, which reprocessed the 5' RACE reads and gives no DNA. The ten most abundant clones cover around 5% of a sample with around 66,000 distinct CDR3 sequences. These receptors' targets are unknown. Material: naive CXCR3+ CD8+ T cells from blood. Documented subset: CD45RO-CCR7+CD27+CD95- naive CD8+ T cells expressing CXCR3 (TNR3+). The origin of the receptors is a human donor in good health. Some clones in this sample may be carry-over from other donors' samples.

This chain connects TRBV20-1 to TRBJ2-7; there is no DNA to check the TCRdb D call of TRBD1. Per the germline V gene, CDR1 is DFQATT and CDR2 is SNEGSKA (reference sequence). The CDR3 totals 13 residues. The CDR3 spells CSATTGTVYEQYF.

The rearrangement links TRBV4-2 to TRBJ1-5. The CDR3 runs to 15 residues. The germline CDR1 and CDR2 sequences are LGHNA and YNFKEQ. The CDR3 here is CASSQAERDVEPQHF.

This rearrangement joins TRBV28 to TRBJ2-7; TCRdb indicates TRBD2, and absent DNA this call remains unverified. Germline V gene lookup returns CDR1 MDHEN and CDR2 SYDVKM. There are 15 residues in the CDR3. CDR3 in amino acids: CASSFSSAGGYEQYF.

The CDR3 sequence is CASSFGLAGGFGNEQFF. The V gene is TRBV12-3 or TRBV12-4, the J gene TRBJ2-1; lacking DNA, the TRBD2 call made by TCRdb goes unchecked. The CDR3 extends over 17 amino acids.

The rearrangement joins TRBV28 to TRBJ2-7; TCRdb's D gene call, TRBD1, goes unchecked for lack of DNA. CDR1 is MDHEN, CDR2 SYDVKM, per germline. The CDR3 is 14 amino acids. CDR3 protein: CASSYLGQDYEQYF.

The chain couples TRBV12-5 to TRBJ2-1; TCRdb's D call of TRBD2 is untestable without DNA. The CDR3 contains 19 residues. CDR1 LGHNT and CDR2 FRNRAP come from the germline V gene. The CDR3 loop is CASGSPLAGLVTSYNEQFF.

V gene TRBV20-1 combines with J gene TRBJ2-1. The CDR3 is made up of 14 amino acids. Germline V lookup: CDR1 DFQATT, CDR2 SNEGSKA (reference sequence). The CDR3 spells CSASGRLAVWEQFF.

The rearrangement links TRBV20-1 to TRBJ2-1. The CDR3 runs to 13 residues. Germline CDR1 reads DFQATT; CDR2 reads SNEGSKA (reference sequence). The CDR3 loop reads CSATGSTYNEQFF.

The chain is built from TRBV13 and TRBJ2-1; no DNA is available, so the TRBD1 call from TCRdb remains unchecked. Per the germline V gene, CDR1 is PRHDT and CDR2 is FYEKMQ (reference sequence). This CDR3 spans 12 amino acids. The CDR3 protein is CASSFAGVEQFF.

The chain links TRBV29-1 to TRBJ2-7; TCRdb lists TRBD1, though no DNA is available to test this call. CDR3 length equals 13 residues. Germline loops: CDR1 SQVTM, CDR2 ANQGSEA. The CDR3 reads CSVIPTASYEQYF.

The chain uses TRBV4-3 and TRBJ2-1; TCRdb names TRBD2, which stays unverified in the absence of DNA. Germline V gene data show CDR1 as LGHNA and CDR2 as YSLEER. The CDR3 is made up of 16 amino acids. CDR3 sequence: CASSPSMSGGAAEQFF.

The rearrangement joins TRBV20-1 to TRBJ2-7. The CDR3 consists of 16 residues. Looked up from germline, CDR1 is DFQATT and CDR2 is SNEGSKA (reference sequence). CDR3 protein: CSARDTSAVSSYEQYF.

This chain uses TRBV7-3 with TRBJ2-5; TCRdb proposes TRBD2, but this gene call is untestable without DNA. This CDR3 contains 14 residues. Germline-derived CDR1 and CDR2 are SGHTA and FQGTGA. The CDR3 sequence: CASSPMGSKETQYF. Full variable domain (remainder filled in from reference TRBV7-3 and TRBJ2-5): GAGVSQTPSNKVTEKGKYVELRCDPISGHTALYWYRQSLGQGPEFLIYFQGTGAADDSGLPNDRFFAVRPEGSVSTLKIQRTERGDSAVYLCASSPMGSKETQYFGPGTRLLVL.

The rearrangement uses TRBV19 and TRBJ2-7; TCRdb calls TRBD1, which cannot be checked without DNA. The CDR3 consists of 14 residues. The V gene's germline CDR1 is LNHDA and CDR2 SQIVND (reference sequence). The CDR3 loop reads CASSTASPLYEQYF.

The CDR3 is CASSIIAGVTEAFF. The rearrangement uses TRBV19 and TRBJ1-1; with no DNA, the TCRdb D assignment of TRBD1 cannot be verified. The CDR3 is 14 amino acids. Per germline, CDR1 LNHDA and CDR2 SQIVND (reference sequence).